The rows below give T cell receptor beta chains drawn from one sample of a study of cytomegalovirus exposure and HLA in healthy donors. TCRdb keeps only in-frame clones here, not all; method: immunoSEQ multiplex PCR. The data contain 120,000 or so clones, about 8.6% of them singletons. Sequenced sample: PBMCs. The receptors derive from a woman aged 40 to 50 in good health and CMV-seropositive. CDR3s include the opening cysteine and the closing phenylalanine or tryptophan. D genes are given only for firm matches. Expanded clones are given a class, and other clones once, few, many or no size at all.

D	length	size	V	J	DNA	CDR3
TRBD1	15	.	TRBV19	TRBJ1-1	TGTGCCAGTAGTATAACCGGGACAGGGAACACTGAAGCTTTCTTT	CASSITGTGNTEAFF
TRBD1	15	.	TRBV7-8	TRBJ1-4	TGTGCCAGCAGCTTAGATGGGACAGGGGTGGAAAAACTGTTTTTT	CASSLDGTGVEKLFF
TRBD1	15	.	TRBV7-2	TRBJ2-3	TGTGCCAGCAGCTTACGAGACAGGGACACAGATACGCAGTATTTT	CASSLRDRDTDTQYF
TRBD1	15	.	TRBV18	TRBJ1-3	TGTGCCAGCTCCTCACAGGGGGTCGCTGGAAACACCATATATTTT	CASSSQGVAGNTIYF
TRBD1	13	.	TRBV28	TRBJ1-2	TGTGCCAGCATGGGACAGGGCGTCTATGGCTACACCTTC	CASMGQGVYGYTF
.	12	few	TRBV10-3	TRBJ1-1	TGTGCCATTGCCAGCGTGAACACTGAAGCTTTCTTT	CAIASVNTEAFF
TRBD2	14	.	TRBV6-6	TRBJ2-1	TGTGCCAGCACCAACGGGAGGACCTACAATGAGCAGTTCTTC	CASTNGRTYNEQFF
.	11	few	TRBV5-1	TRBJ1-1	TGCGCCAGCAGTGGACAGAATGAAGCCTTCTTT	CASSGQNEAFF
.	15	.	TRBV5-1	TRBJ1-2	TGCGCCAGCAGCTTGGAAGGAGGACGCAACTATGGCTACACCTTC	CASSLEGGRNYGYTF
.	15	.	TRBV7-2	TRBJ1-5	TGTGCCAGCAGCCCCATATCAGGGGCGAATCAGCCCCAGCATTTT	CASSPISGANQPQHF
.	13	.	TRBV30	TRBJ2-7	TGTGCCTGGACAGGGTTGGACCCCTACGAGCAGTACTTC	CAWTGLDPYEQYF
.	14	.	TRBV5-1	TRBJ2-6	TGCGCCAGCAGCCCAGACTCTGGGGCCAACGTCCTGACTTTC	CASSPDSGANVLTF
.	14	.	TRBV27	TRBJ2-3	TGTGCCAGCAGTTTAGGGCCAAGCACAGATACGCAGTATTTT	CASSLGPSTDTQYF
.	15	few	TRBV11-2	TRBJ1-6	TGTGCCAGCAGCCCTGGGGGGGTGTATAATTCACCCCTCCACTTT	CASSPGGVYNSPLHF
TRBD1	16	.	TRBV6-1	TRBJ1-2	TGTGCCAGCAGTGGGACAGGGAGGGGCCTCCCCCATGGCTACACCTTC	CASSGTGRGLPHGYTF
.	14	.	TRBV9	TRBJ1-6	TGTGCCAGCAGCCTAAGCTCCTATAATTCACCCCTCCACTTT	CASSLSSYNSPLHF
.	14	.	TRBV28	TRBJ2-7	TGTGCCAGCAGTTTTTTGGGACTGGACTACGAGCAGTACTTC	CASSFLGLDYEQYF
.	16	few	TRBV11-2	TRBJ2-7	TGTGCCAGCAGCTTAGAGGCAGGGGCCACCTCCTACGAGCAGTACTTC	CASSLEAGATSYEQYF
.	14	.	TRBV5-5	TRBJ2-3	TGTGCCAGCAGCTTCTCGCAGTTCACAGATACGCAGTATTTT	CASSFSQFTDTQYF